These 20 T cell receptor beta chains originate from one sample sequenced in a study of graft-versus-host responses after intestinal transplantation. For these TCRs, the target antigens are not known. Sequencing used immunoSEQ multiplex PCR; TCRdb keeps in-frame clones, though not all of them. The sample lists about 120,000 clones, 90% to 95% seen once, with more than 2.5% in the top ten. Sequencing was performed on unstimulated CD8+ T cells sorted from spleen or lymph node cells, taken before intestinal transplant. These receptors were collected from a human donor who received an intestinal transplant.

V gene TRBV7-3 combines with J gene TRBJ2-6; D is undetermined. Looked up from germline, CDR1 is SGHTA and CDR2 is FQGTGA. V gave up 0 bases and J gave up 0 bases, with 6 bases separating them. The CDR3 loop spans 16 amino acids. CDR3 nucleotide sequence: TGTGCCAGCAGCTTAACGGCTTCCTCTGGGGCCAACGTCCTGACTTTC. Translation: CASSLTASSGANVLTF.

The chain carries TRBV2 and TRBJ1-6; no definite D call. Between the trimmed V and J ends, which lost 5 bases and 6 bases, there was a span of 11 bases. The CDR3 has 14 amino acids. CDR1 SNHLY and CDR2 FYNNEI come from the germline V gene. The CDR3 reads CASSKGTLNSPLHF. In nucleotides, the CDR3 is TGTGCCAGCAGTAAGGGCACTCTTAATTCACCCCTCCACTTT.

The rearrangement links TRBV9 to TRBJ2-2; TRBD2 agrees at 9 bases. The J segment lost 6 bases and the V segment lost 0 bases, leaving 6 bases of the junction unmatched. Looked up from germline, CDR1 is SGDLS and CDR2 is YYNGEE. There are 16 residues in the CDR3. The CDR3 DNA is TGTGCCAGCAGCGTAGGTAGCGGGAGAGCCTCCGGGGAGCTGTTTTTT. This translates into CASSVGSGRASGELFF.

V is TRBV7-9 and J is TRBJ2-1, with 9 bases identical to TRBD1. There are 14 residues in the CDR3. The J segment lost 12 bases and the V segment lost 5 bases, leaving 11 bases of the junction unmatched. The germline V gene has CDR1 SEHNR and CDR2 FQNEAQ (reference sequence). Here the CDR3 reads CASSRDRVMEWQFF. The CDR3 bases are TGTGCCAGCAGCCGGGACAGGGTTATGGAATGGCAGTTCTTC.

The chain has TRBV6-6 and TRBJ1-2, with D possibly matching TRBD1 (5 bases). Trimming removed 5 bases at V and 8 bases at J, with 18 bases between. From germline, CDR1 is MNHNY and CDR2 SVGAGI (reference sequence). The CDR3 length is 14 residues. The CDR3 bases are TGTGCCAGCAGTCCGAGATCAGAGACAGCGGGCTACACCTTC. As protein: CASSPRSETAGYTF.

This clone has a single count. This rearrangement joins TRBV9 to TRBJ2-4; TRBD1 matches 8 bases. Germline V gene data show CDR1 as SGDLS and CDR2 as YYNGEE. The CDR3 extends over 16 amino acids. Losses at the gene ends were 3 bases for V and 4 bases for J; bases not matched to a gene: 9. This CDR3 is CASSAGGGTGKNIQYF. In DNA form, the CDR3 reads TGTGCCAGCAGCGCCGGGGGCGGGACAGGTAAAAACATTCAGTACTTC.

The chain employs TRBV7-9 and TRBJ2-1; tentatively, D is TRBD2 (6 bases). CDR1 and CDR2 from the germline V gene are SEHNR and FQNEAQ (reference sequence). CDR3 size: 13 residues. V dropped 5 bases and J dropped 6 bases, with 11 bases sitting between them. In DNA form, the CDR3 reads TGTGCCAGCAGCCCGGACTACCTCAATGAGCAGTTCTTC. Its translation is CASSPDYLNEQFF. Full variable domain (outside the CDR3, taken from reference TRBV7-9 and TRBJ2-1): DTGVSQNPRHKITKRGQNVTFRCDPISEHNRLYWYRQTLGQGPEFLTYFQNEAQLEKSRLLSDRFSAERPKGSFSTLEIQRTEQGDSAMYLCASSPDYLNEQFFGPGTRLTVL.

The chain couples TRBV2 to TRBJ2-5, with D hard to call. Trimming shortened V by 7 bases and J by 4 bases, and 10 bases separated the two germline ends. The CDR3 length is 12 residues. Germline CDR1 SNHLY, CDR2 FYNNEI. The CDR3 loop is CASTQSGETQYF. The CDR3 DNA sequence: TGTGCCAGCACCCAATCTGGAGAGACCCAGTACTTC.

The rearrangement joins TRBV6-4 to TRBJ1-2; maybe TRBD1 (6 bases). Germline CDR1 MRHNA, CDR2 SNTAGT. The CDR3 is 14 residues long. Trimming took off 0 bases at V and 8 bases at J, with 13 bases between the two ends. The CDR3 DNA reads as TGTGCCAGCAGTGACTCGATTGGGGGCACGGGCTACACCTTC. Translating gives CASSDSIGGTGYTF.

V gene TRBV9 combines with J gene TRBJ2-1; D is unclear. Trimming removed 4 bases from V and 4 bases from J, with 9 bases in between. CDR1 is SGDLS and CDR2 is YYNGEE in the germline V gene. This CDR3 contains 13 residues. CDR3 in DNA: TGTGCCAGCAGCCTCCGACTGTACAATGAGCAGTTCTTC. The encoded protein is CASSLRLYNEQFF.

This clone has more than one count but fewer than ten. The same CDR3 can be traced to other DNA sequences in this sample. This chain uses TRBV6-5 with TRBJ2-2; D remains ambiguous. CDR1 and CDR2 from the germline V gene are MNHEY and SVGAGI. There are 12 residues in the CDR3. With 0 bases removed from V and 5 bases from J, the gap between germline ends came to 1 base. CDR3 loop: CASSYSTGELFF. The CDR3 DNA sequence: TGTGCCAGCAGTTACTCGACCGGGGAGCTGTTTTTT.

The V call is TRBV28, the J call TRBJ2-3; D possibly corresponds to TRBD1 (5 bases). The CDR3 loop spans 15 amino acids. Trimming cost V 3 bases and J 4 bases, with 14 bases left between them. CDR1 MDHEN and CDR2 SYDVKM come from the germline V gene. The CDR3 is CASSLRQFDADTQYF. CDR3 in DNA: TGTGCCAGCAGTTTGCGACAGTTTGACGCAGATACGCAGTATTTT.

The chain employs TRBV9 and TRBJ2-5, with 9 bases matching TRBD1. After removal of 2 bases from V and 4 bases from J, the junction contained 15 bases not matched to a gene. Germline values: CDR1 SGDLS, CDR2 YYNGEE. The CDR3 totals 18 residues. The chain's CDR3 is CASSVEPLDRGFSETQYF. CDR3 DNA sequence: TGTGCCAGCAGCGTTGAACCATTAGACAGGGGGTTTTCAGAGACCCAGTACTTC.

In regard to this clone: The sample carries other DNA sequences with the same CDR3. For the CDR3, the DNA is TGTGCCAGCAGTTTATACGGGCGGGGGTTCCTTATTCAGCCCCAGCATTTT. Its protein is CASSLYGRGFLIQPQHF. This chain links TRBV28 with TRBJ1-5, with D maybe TRBD1 (5 bases). The germline V and J ends were trimmed by 1 base and 6 bases, with 19 bases remaining between them. The CDR3 length is 17 residues. Germline V gene lookup returns CDR1 MDHEN and CDR2 SYDVKM. The entire variable domain, with the rest obtained from reference TRBV28 and TRBJ1-5, is as follows: DVKVTQSSRYLVKRTGEKVFLECVQDMDHENMFWYRQDPGLGLRLIYFSYDVKMKEKGDIPEGYSVSREKKERFSLILESASTNQTSMYLCASSLYGRGFLIQPQHFGDGTRLSIL.

J is TRBJ2-1 and V is TRBV10-2; D is unclear. The CDR3 extends over 15 amino acids. Trimming pared 6 bases from V and 2 bases from J, leaving 14 bases between. Germline V lookup: CDR1 WSHSY, CDR2 SAAADI. CDR3 DNA: TGCGCCAGCAGCGCCTTCCCCCGGACCTACAATGAGCAGTTCTTC. Translated: CASSAFPRTYNEQFF.

The chain combines TRBV4-2 with TRBJ2-1, with 7 bases aligning to TRBD2. J lost 4 bases, V lost 0 bases, and 12 bases had no gene match. The V gene's germline CDR1 is LGHNA and CDR2 YNFKEQ. The CDR3 has 18 residues. The CDR3 coding sequence is TGTGCCAGCAGCCAAGAACACCGAGGCGGGAGTAGGTACAATGAGCAGTTCTTC. It specifies CASSQEHRGGSRYNEQFF.

The chain is built from TRBV11-3 and TRBJ2-3, with D perhaps matching TRBD1 or TRBD2 (5 bases each). Germline lookup yields CDR1 SGHNT and CDR2 YENEEA. Trimming shortened V by 8 bases and J by 0 bases, and 6 bases separated the two germline ends. This CDR3 spans 12 amino acids. CDR3 coding DNA: TGTGCCAGCGGGGACAGCACAGATACGCAGTATTTT. The encoded protein is CASGDSTDTQYF. Looking up the rest from reference TRBV11-3 and TRBJ2-3 gives the full variable domain: EAGVVQSPRYKIIEKKQPVAFWCNPISGHNTLYWYLQNLGQGPELLIRYENEEAVDDSQLPKDRFSAERLKGVDSTLKIQPAELGDSAVYLCASGDSTDTQYFGPGTRLTVL.

J is TRBJ2-7 and V is TRBV13; D is unresolved. V lost 3 bases and J lost 6, with 9 bases in between. There are 12 residues in the CDR3. The V gene's germline CDR1 is PRHDT and CDR2 FYEKMQ (reference sequence). For the CDR3, the DNA is TGTGCCAGCAGCTTCTCCCTTCGCGAGCAGTACTTC. It translates to CASSFSLREQYF.

In DNA, the CDR3 is TGCGCCAGCAGCCATTCGACCGTGTACGAGCAGTACTTC. It is translated as CASSHSTVYEQYF. The gene calls are TRBV5-1 and TRBJ2-5; D gene uncertain. The J call may be faulty, since TRBJ2-7 better matches the DNA end. The CDR3 extends over 13 amino acids. The germline CDR1 and CDR2 sequences are SGHRS and YFSETQ.

V and J are TRBV6-5 and TRBJ2-3; D gene unclear. The CDR3 loop spans 13 amino acids. In germline, CDR1 is MNHEY, CDR2 SVGAGI. V lost 2 bases and J 0 bases, leaving 3 bases between the germline ends. DNA for the CDR3: TGTGCCAGCAGTTACGCTAGCACAGATACGCAGTATTTT. It specifies CASSYASTDTQYF.